The clone carrying this T cell receptor beta chain has at least ten counts. This entry comes from a study of T cells in Graves' hyperthyroidism and ophthalmopathy. Looking at the study overall: Peripheral blood was secured at the point of initial diagnosis, before any treatment.

Authors of the study amplified TCR beta CDR3 regions from RNA transcripts. When the TCR CDR3 underwent first-round RT-PCR, the HTBI primer set was used. TCRdb re-called the multiplex PCR reads through MiXCR, storing one row per CDR3 protein. The sample includes a few hundred thousand distinct CDR3 sequences, 15% to 19% seen only once; the top ten take approximately 8%. The CDR3 contains 18 residues. Per the germline V gene, CDR1 is ENHRY and CDR2 is SYGVKD. J lost 0 bases, V lost 3 bases, and 10 bases had no gene match. Sequenced sample: blood. The rearrangement joins TRBV10-3 to TRBJ2-3; 9 bases are a match to TRBD2. The sequence was obtained from a woman between 18 and 30 years old with Graves' hyperthyroidism. The DNA of the CDR3 is TGTGCCATCAGTGACCCAAAGGGAGCGGGAGGAAGCACAGATACGCAGTATTTT. Translating gives CAISDPKGAGGSTDTQYF.